This T cell receptor beta chain emerged from a study of CD8+ T cells in alopecia areata. The overall study: Patients in the treated group were given tofacitinib by mouth, 5 to 10 mg twice a day. Once tofacitinib had been taken for 6 to 18 months, 6 months off drug followed. Notes on the study in general: Tofacitinib significantly brought down scalp clonality and expanded CD8+ clones among top 100. In patients, TCRs were shared less clearly than in mice, and HLA may possibly be involved.

V was clipped by 10 bases and J by 2 bases, with 15 bases between them. The length of the CDR3 is 14 residues. Germline loops: CDR1 MGHDK, CDR2 SYGVNS. The treatment: oral pan-JAK inhibitor, 5-10 mg twice daily. The authors extracted RNA and reverse transcribed it into cDNA as the sequencing template. Profiled with immunoSEQ multiplex PCR; TCRdb holds only in-frame clones, not every one. The table lists 170,000 or so clones, around 50% of them singletons. The sample holds a few counts of this clone. Antigen unknown. This TCR came from a human donor with alopecia areata. The chain employs TRBV25-1 and TRBJ2-1; D possibly corresponds to TRBD1 (5 bases). The sequencing here drew on CD8+ T cells sorted from blood, taken at week 24, from a patient treated with tofacitinib. The CDR3 DNA follows: TGTGCCACCCGCCGAAGGGGCACCTACAATGAGCAGTTCTTC. This gives the protein CATRRRGTYNEQFF.